The present TCR beta chain was sequenced within a study of STAT5B mutations in CD4+ large granular lymphocyte leukemia. The germline V gene encodes CDR1 MDHEN and CDR2 SYDVKM. The V and J ends lost 2 bases and 1 base respectively, with 18 bases between them. This CDR3 contains 19 residues. Sequenced by immunoSEQ multiplex PCR; TCRdb stores in-frame clones only, minus some. The table shows over 30,000 clones, with 76% occurring only once. Regarding this clone: The antigen remains unidentified.

Study-wide points: Compared with healthy controls (2/35), patient top clones favored TRBV06 (8/27).

Sequenced: CD4+ T cells from blood buffy coats. The genes are TRBV28 and TRBJ1-6; no clear D. The TCR comes from a human donor in good health. As DNA, the CDR3 is TGTGCCAGCAGTTTAGGGATTTTGACGGGGAGTTCCTATAATTCACCCCTCCACTTT. Amino acid sequence: CASSLGILTGSSYNSPLHF.